One and the same sample provided the 11 T cell receptor beta chains below, sequenced in a study of CD8+ T cells in alopecia areata (dated by TCRdb to the late 2010s). Library prep was done by the immunoSEQ multiplex PCR assay. RNA was extracted from all samples and reverse transcribed into cDNA, which served as template for TCR sequencing. TCRdb retrieved this table from immuneACCESS and kept in-frame rearrangements only. Not all clones are present; in checked studies, unresolved V genes account for under half, and no reason is known for the remainder. This sample lists more than 90,000 clones; approximately 58% were detected once. The ten largest clones represent roughly 2.8% of the sample. Sequencing was performed on CD4+ T cells sorted from blood. Every receptor here comes from a human donor in good health.

The genes are TRBV19 and TRBJ1-2; D not certain. V was trimmed by 3 bases and J by 4 bases, leaving 12 bases between them. The CDR3 contains 14 residues. Germline V CDR1 and CDR2: LNHDA, SQIVND (reference sequence). CDR3 region: CASSILGGIYGYTF. The CDR3 DNA sequence: TGTGCCAGTAGTATCCTGGGAGGGATCTATGGCTACACCTTC.

The chain uses TRBV2 and TRBJ2-3; maybe TRBD2 (5 bases). Per germline, CDR1 SNHLY and CDR2 FYNNEI. The V and J ends lost 6 bases and 0 bases respectively, with 10 bases between them. The CDR3 covers 14 residues. The CDR3 region has the DNA TGTGCCAGCAGAATCCTAGCTAGCACAGATACGCAGTATTTT. Translating it yields CASRILASTDTQYF.

The table lists this clone with a few counts. The rearrangement links TRBV30 to TRBJ1-5, with 8 bases lining up with TRBD1. The CDR3 runs 18 residues. With 1 base clipped from V and 1 base from J, the junction kept 12 bases outside the gene matches. Germline CDR1 reads GTSNPN; CDR2 reads SVGIG (reference sequence). The CDR3 bases are TGTGCCTGGAGTGGCCTTCAGGGGGCAGGTCGAAGCAATCAGCCCCAGCATTTT. This translates into CAWSGLQGAGRSNQPQHF. Supplemented by reference TRBV30 and TRBJ1-5, the full variable domain reads SQTIHQWPATLVQPVGSPLSLECTVEGTSNPNLYWYRQAAGRGLQLLFYSVGIGQISSEVPQNLSASRPQDRQFILSSKKLLLSDSGFYLCAWSGLQGAGRSNQPQHFGDGTRLSIL.

This clone has more than one count but fewer than ten. The CDR3: CSVDWRRDTSSYNSPLHF. CDR3 bases: TGCAGCGTTGACTGGCGGCGGGATACTAGCTCCTATAATTCACCCCTCCACTTT. This chain uses TRBV29-1 with TRBJ1-6; D gene ambiguous. Trimming took off 3 bases at V and 0 bases at J, with 18 bases between the two ends. The CDR3 extends over 18 amino acids. The V gene's germline CDR1 is SQVTM and CDR2 ANQGSEA.

The gene calls are TRBV4-1 and TRBJ2-7; 7 nucleotides align to TRBD2. In germline, CDR1 is MGHRA, CDR2 YSYEKL. V was clipped by 0 bases and J by 4 bases; unmatched bases: 9. The CDR3 has 16 amino acids. This CDR3 reads CASSQEGGDGSYEQYF. In DNA form, the CDR3 reads TGCGCCAGCAGCCAAGAGGGAGGGGACGGGTCGTACGAGCAGTACTTC.

The gene calls are TRBV29-1 and TRBJ1-1; 8 nucleotides match TRBD1. This CDR3 spans 13 amino acids. V dropped 8 bases and J dropped 0; count of bases not matched to a gene: 5. Germline CDR1 is SQVTM and CDR2 is ANQGSEA. The CDR3 DNA follows: TGCAGCCCAGTGACAGGGGTGAACACTGAAGCTTTCTTT. Translated, it gives CSPVTGVNTEAFF.

CDR3 bases: TGCGCCAGCAGCTTGGATTCGGGTTTGAACACTGAAGCTTTCTTT. Its translation: CASSLDSGLNTEAFF. The J gene is TRBJ1-1, the V gene TRBV5-1, with no clear D. The CDR3 is 15 residues long. Germline loops: CDR1 SGHRS, CDR2 YFSETQ. With 0 bases removed from V and 0 bases from J, the gap between germline ends came to 9 bases.

V usage is TRBV27 and J usage is TRBJ2-2, with D possibly TRBD1 on 5 matching bases. This CDR3 is built from 14 residues. Germline CDR1 MNHEY, CDR2 SMNVEV (reference sequence). Between the trimmed V and J ends, which lost 3 bases and 6 bases, there was a span of 11 bases. The DNA of the CDR3 is TGTGCCAGCAGTTTGGCAGGGCAAGCCGGGGAGCTGTTTTTT. Its translation: CASSLAGQAGELFF.

This clone came up a few times. The chain combines TRBV2 with TRBJ2-7; no clear D gene. CDR1 and CDR2 from the germline V gene are SNHLY and FYNNEI. V was trimmed by 9 bases and J by 2 bases, leaving 11 bases between them. There are 12 residues in the CDR3. CDR3 sequence: CASCSVAYEQYF. For the CDR3, the DNA is TGTGCCAGTTGTAGTGTGGCCTACGAGCAGTACTTC.

The chain is built from TRBV7-9 and TRBJ1-5, with D tentatively TRBD1 (6 bases). Germline assignment: CDR1 SEHNR and CDR2 FQNEAQ (reference sequence). The CDR3 sequence is 13 residues long. The V end lost 4 bases, the J end lost 9 bases, and 13 bases lay between the germline ends. This chain's CDR3 is CASSSDGTRPQHF. The DNA of the CDR3 is TGTGCCAGCAGCTCAGATGGGACAAGGCCCCAGCATTTT. The whole variable domain, filled in from reference TRBV7-9 and TRBJ1-5, reads DTGVSQNPRHKITKRGQNVTFRCDPISEHNRLYWYRQTLGQGPEFLTYFQNEAQLEKSRLLSDRFSAERPKGSFSTLEIQRTEQGDSAMYLCASSSDGTRPQHFGDGTRLSIL.

The CDR3: CASSNRVLFSPLHF. CDR3 DNA: TGTGCCAGCAGCAACCGGGTCCTATTTTCGCCCCTCCACTTT. The rearrangement joins TRBV7-2 to TRBJ1-6; D is unresolved. The CDR3 is 14 residues long. V was pared by 5 bases and J by 13 bases, with 18 bases between. Germline loops: CDR1 SGHTA, CDR2 FQGNSA.